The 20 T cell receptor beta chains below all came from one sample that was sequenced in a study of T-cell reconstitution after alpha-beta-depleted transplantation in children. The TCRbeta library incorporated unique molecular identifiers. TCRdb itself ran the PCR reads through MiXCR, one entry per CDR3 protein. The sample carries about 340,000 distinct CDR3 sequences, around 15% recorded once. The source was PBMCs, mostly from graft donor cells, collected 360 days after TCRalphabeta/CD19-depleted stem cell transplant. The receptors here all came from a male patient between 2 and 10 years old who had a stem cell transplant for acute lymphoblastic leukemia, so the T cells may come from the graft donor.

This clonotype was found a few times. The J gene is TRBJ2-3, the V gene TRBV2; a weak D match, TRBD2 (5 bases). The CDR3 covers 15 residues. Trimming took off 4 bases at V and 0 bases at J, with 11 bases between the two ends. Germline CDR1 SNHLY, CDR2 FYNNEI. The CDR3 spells CASSATRTSTDTQYF. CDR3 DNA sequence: TGTGCCAGCAGTGCAACGCGGACTAGCACAGATACGCAGTATTTT. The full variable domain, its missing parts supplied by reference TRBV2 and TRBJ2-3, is EPEVTQTPSHQVTQMGQEVILRCVPISNHLYFYWYRQILGQKVEFLVSFYNNEISEKSEIFDDQFSVERPDGSNFTLKIRSTKLEDSAMYFCASSATRTSTDTQYFGPGTRLTVL.

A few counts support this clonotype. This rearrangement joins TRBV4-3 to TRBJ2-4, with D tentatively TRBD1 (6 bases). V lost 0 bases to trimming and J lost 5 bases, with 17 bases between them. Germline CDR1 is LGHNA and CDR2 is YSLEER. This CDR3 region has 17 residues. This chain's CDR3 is CASSQDDRRGWENIQYF. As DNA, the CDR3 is TGCGCCAGCAGCCAAGACGACCGCAGGGGTTGGGAAAACATTCAGTACTTC.

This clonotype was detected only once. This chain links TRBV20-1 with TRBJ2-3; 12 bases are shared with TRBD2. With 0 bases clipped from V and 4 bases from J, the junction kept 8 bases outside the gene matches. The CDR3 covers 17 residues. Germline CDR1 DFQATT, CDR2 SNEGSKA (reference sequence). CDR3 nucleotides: TGCAGTGCTAGAGATTCTCGGACTAGCGGGGCCTCAGATACGCAGTATTTT. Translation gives CSARDSRTSGASDTQYF.

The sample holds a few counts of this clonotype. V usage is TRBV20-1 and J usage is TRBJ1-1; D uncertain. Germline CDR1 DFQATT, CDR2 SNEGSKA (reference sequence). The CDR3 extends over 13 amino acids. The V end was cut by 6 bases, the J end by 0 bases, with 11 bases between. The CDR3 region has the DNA TGCAGTGCAGCCGGGCCGATGAACACTGAAGCTTTCTTT. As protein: CSAAGPMNTEAFF.

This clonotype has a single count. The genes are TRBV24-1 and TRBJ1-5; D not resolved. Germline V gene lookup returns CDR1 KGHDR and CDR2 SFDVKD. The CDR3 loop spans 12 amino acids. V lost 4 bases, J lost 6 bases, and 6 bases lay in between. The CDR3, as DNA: TGTGCCACCAGTGAGCCAAGTCAGCCCCAGCATTTT. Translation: CATSEPSQPQHF.

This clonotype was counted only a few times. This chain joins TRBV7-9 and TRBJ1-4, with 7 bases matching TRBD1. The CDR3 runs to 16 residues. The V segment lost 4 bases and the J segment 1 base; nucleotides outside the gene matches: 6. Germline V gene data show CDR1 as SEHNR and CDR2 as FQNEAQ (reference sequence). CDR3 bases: TGTGCCAGCAGCTCGGGACAGTGGGGAACTAATGAAAAACTGTTTTTT. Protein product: CASSSGQWGTNEKLFF.

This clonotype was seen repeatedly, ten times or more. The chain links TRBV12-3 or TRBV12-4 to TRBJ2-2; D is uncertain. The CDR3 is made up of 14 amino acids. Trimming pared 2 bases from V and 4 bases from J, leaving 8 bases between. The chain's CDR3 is CASSLRPRTGELFF. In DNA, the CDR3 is TGTGCCAGCAGTTTACGGCCGCGCACCGGGGAGCTGTTTTTT.

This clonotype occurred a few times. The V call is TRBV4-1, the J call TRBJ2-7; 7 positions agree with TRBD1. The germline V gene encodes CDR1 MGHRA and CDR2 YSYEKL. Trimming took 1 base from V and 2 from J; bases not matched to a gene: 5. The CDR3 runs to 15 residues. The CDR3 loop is CASSQGQGGTYEQYF. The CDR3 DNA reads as TGCGCCAGCAGCCAAGGACAGGGTGGGACCTACGAGCAGTACTTC.

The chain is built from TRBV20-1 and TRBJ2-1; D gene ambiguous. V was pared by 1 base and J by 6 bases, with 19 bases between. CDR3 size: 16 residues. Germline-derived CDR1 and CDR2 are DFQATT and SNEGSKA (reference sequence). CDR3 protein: CSARVSGPTALNEQFF. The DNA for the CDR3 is TGCAGTGCTAGAGTGTCCGGACCTACAGCCCTCAATGAGCAGTTCTTC.

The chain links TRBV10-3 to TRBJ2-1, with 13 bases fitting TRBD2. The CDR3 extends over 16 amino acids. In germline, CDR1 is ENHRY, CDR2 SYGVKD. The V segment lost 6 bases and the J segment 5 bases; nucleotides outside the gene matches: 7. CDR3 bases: TGTGCCATCAGAGCCGGGACTAGCGGGATTCACAATGAGCAGTTCTTC. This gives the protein CAIRAGTSGIHNEQFF.

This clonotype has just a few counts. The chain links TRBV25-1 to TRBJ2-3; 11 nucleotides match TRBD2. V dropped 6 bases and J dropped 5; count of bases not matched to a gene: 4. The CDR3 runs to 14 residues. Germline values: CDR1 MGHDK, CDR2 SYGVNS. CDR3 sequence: CASRLAGVGDTQYF. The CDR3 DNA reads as TGTGCCAGCAGACTAGCGGGAGTCGGAGATACGCAGTATTTT.

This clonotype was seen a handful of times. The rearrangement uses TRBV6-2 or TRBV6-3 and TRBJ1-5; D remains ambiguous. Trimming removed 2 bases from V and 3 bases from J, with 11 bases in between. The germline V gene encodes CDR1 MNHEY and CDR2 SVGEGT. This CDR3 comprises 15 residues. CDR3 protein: CASSYRTRNNQPQHF. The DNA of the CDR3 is TGTGCCAGCAGTTACCGAACAAGGAACAATCAGCCCCAGCATTTT.

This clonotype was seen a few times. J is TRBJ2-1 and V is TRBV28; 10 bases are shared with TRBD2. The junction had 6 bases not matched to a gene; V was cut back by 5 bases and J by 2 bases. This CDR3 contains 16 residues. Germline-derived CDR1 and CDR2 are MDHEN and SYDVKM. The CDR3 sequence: CASSSGRARAYNEQFF. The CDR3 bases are TGTGCCAGCAGTAGCGGGAGGGCAAGGGCCTACAATGAGCAGTTCTTC.

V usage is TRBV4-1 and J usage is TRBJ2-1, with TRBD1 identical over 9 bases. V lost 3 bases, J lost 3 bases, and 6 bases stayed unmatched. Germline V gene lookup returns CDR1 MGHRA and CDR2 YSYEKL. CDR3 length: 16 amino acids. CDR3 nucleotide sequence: TGCGCCAGCAGCCACCCAAGACAGGGGGGCTACAATGAGCAGTTCTTC. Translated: CASSHPRQGGYNEQFF.

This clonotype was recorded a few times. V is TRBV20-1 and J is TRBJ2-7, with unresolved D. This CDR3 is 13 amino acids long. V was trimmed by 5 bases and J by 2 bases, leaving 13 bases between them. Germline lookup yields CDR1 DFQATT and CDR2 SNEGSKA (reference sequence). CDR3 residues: CSARRPWAYEQYF. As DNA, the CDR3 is TGCAGTGCTCGTAGACCGTGGGCCTACGAGCAGTACTTC.

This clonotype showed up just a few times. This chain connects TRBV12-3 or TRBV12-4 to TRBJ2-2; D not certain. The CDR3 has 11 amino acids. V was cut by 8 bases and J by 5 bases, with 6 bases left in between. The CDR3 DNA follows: TGTGCCAGCGACCTAACCGGGGAGCTGTTTTTT. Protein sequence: CASDLTGELFF.

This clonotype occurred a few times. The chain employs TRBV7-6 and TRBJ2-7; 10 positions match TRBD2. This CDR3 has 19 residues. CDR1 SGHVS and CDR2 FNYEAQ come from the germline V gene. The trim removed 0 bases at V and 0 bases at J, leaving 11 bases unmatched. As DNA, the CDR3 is TGTGCCAGCAGCTTAGCCCCGTATAGCGGGAGGTCTATCTCCTACGAGCAGTACTTC. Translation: CASSLAPYSGRSISYEQYF.

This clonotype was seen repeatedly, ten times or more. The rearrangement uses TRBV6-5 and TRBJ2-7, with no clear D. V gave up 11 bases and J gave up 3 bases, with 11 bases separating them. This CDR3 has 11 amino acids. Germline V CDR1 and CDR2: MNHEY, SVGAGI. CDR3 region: CASRHLYEQYF. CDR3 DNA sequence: TGTGCCTCGCGACACCTCTACGAGCAGTACTTC.

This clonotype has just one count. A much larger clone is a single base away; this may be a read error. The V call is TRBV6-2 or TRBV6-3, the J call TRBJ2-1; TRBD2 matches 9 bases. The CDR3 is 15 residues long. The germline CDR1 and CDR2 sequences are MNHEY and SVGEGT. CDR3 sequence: CASSDLAGDYNERFF. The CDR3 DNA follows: TGTGCCAGCAGTGACTTAGCGGGAGATTACAATGAGCGGTTCTTC.

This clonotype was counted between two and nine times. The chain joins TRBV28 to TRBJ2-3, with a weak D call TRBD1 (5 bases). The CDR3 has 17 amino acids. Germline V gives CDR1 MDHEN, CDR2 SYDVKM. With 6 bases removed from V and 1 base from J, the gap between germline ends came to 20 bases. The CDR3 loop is CASSKGVRAARTDTQYF. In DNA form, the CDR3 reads TGTGCCAGCAGCAAGGGCGTCAGGGCGGCTCGCACAGATACGCAGTATTTT.